The clone carrying this TCR beta chain was found a few times. As yet, its antigen is unknown. The CDR3 runs to 16 residues. The germline V and J ends were trimmed by 3 bases and 4 bases, with 19 bases remaining between them. From germline, CDR1 is DFQATT and CDR2 SNEGSKA (reference sequence). Findings and limits, study-wide: In terms of TCR gene usage, tumor memory CD4+ T cells clustered together with blood and lymph node memory CD4+ cells, as well as with lymph node naive CD4+ cells. Tumor-infiltrating Treg TCR alpha and beta sequences overlapped most with tumor naive CD4+ T cells, then blood naive. The larger-cohort validation was restricted to a single TCR beta V-J rearrangement rather than whole repertoires.

A single record per CDR3 protein comes from TCRdb applying MiXCR to the 5' RACE reads. This sample has 5,600 or so distinct CDR3 sequences, with 50% to 60% found just once. Sequencing was carried out using naive CD4+ T cells sorted from blood. Sample subset: naive CD4+ T cells, CD4+CD45RA+CD25-. The genes are TRBV20-1 and TRBJ2-1; possible D gene TRBD2, 5 bases. This TCR was recovered from a female donor with breast cancer. CDR3 coding DNA: TGCAGTGCTAGGGAAACAGTAGCGAGCTCTTACAATGAGCAGTTCTTC. It codes for CSARETVASSYNEQFF.